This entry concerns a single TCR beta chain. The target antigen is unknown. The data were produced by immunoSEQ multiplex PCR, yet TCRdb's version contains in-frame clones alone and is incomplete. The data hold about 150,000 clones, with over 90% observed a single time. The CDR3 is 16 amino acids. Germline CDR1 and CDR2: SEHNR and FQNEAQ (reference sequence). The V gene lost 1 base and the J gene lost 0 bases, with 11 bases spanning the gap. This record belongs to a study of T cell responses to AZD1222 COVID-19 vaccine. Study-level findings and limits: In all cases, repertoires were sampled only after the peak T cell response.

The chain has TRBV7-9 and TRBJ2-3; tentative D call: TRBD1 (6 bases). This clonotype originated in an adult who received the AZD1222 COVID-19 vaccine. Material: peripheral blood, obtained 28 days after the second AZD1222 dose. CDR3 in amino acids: CASSLVGQLSTDTQYF. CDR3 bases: TGTGCCAGCAGCTTAGTCGGACAGCTTAGCACAGATACGCAGTATTTT. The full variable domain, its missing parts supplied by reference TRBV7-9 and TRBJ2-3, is DTGVSQNPRHKITKRGQNVTFRCDPISEHNRLYWYRQTLGQGPEFLTYFQNEAQLEKSRLLSDRFSAERPKGSFSTLEIQRTEQGDSAMYLCASSLVGQLSTDTQYFGPGTRLTVL.